Listed below are T cell receptor beta chains from one sample, sequenced in a study of CD8 T cells in Susac syndrome. MiXCR, run by TCRdb on the immunoSEQ multiplex PCR reads, gives a single entry per CDR3 protein. The sample includes some 400,000 distinct CDR3 sequences, around 83% seen only once; the top ten take approximately 0.12%. Sample: CD8+ T cells from PBMCs. These receptors originate from a human donor with multiple sclerosis. Both conserved end residues are part of each CDR3. A D gene is named only where the DNA matches it firmly. Clone size is shown for a subset of rows, as once, few, many or a class of expanded clone.

V gene	CDR3 length	D gene	clone size	J gene	CDR3 DNA	CDR3 protein
TRBV7-9	12	NA	few	TRBJ2-1	TGTGCCAGCAGCTCAGCCCACAATGAGCAGTTCTTC	CASSSAHNEQFF
TRBV5-4	16	TRBD1	NA	TRBJ2-3	TGTGCCAGCAGCCCAGGACAGGGATTTAGGGCAGATACGCAGTATTTT	CASSPGQGFRADTQYF
TRBV2	16	TRBD2	NA	TRBJ2-1	TGTGCCAGCAGTGACGGGGTAGCGGGAACCTACAATGAGCAGTTCTTC	CASSDGVAGTYNEQFF
TRBV4-2	15	NA	NA	TRBJ2-2	TGTGCCAGCAGCCAAGTATCATCGAACACCGGGGAGCTGTTTTTT	CASSQVSSNTGELFF
TRBV19	15	NA	NA	TRBJ1-2	TGTGCCAGTAGTATTGCTTCGCGGGGAGACTATGGCTACACCTTC	CASSIASRGDYGYTF
TRBV27	14	NA	NA	TRBJ2-1	TGTGCCAGCAGTTTAACACAGGGTGGTTATGAGCAGTTCTTC	CASSLTQGGYEQFF
TRBV6-1	13	NA	NA	TRBJ2-2	TGTGCCAGCAGCCCCGTCGGCACCGGGGAGCTGTTTTTT	CASSPVGTGELFF
TRBV7-9	16	NA	NA	TRBJ2-3	TGTGCCAGCAGCTTATTAACTAGTCCTAGCACAGATACGCAGTATTTT	CASSLLTSPSTDTQYF
TRBV27	13	NA	NA	TRBJ2-7	TGTGCCAGCAGCCGAGGGACGGTCTACGAGCAGTACTTC	CASSRGTVYEQYF
TRBV20-1	15	NA	NA	TRBJ1-4	TGCAGTGCTAGGTCGGGTGTTGCAACTAATGAAAAACTGTTTTTT	CSARSGVATNEKLFF
TRBV7-2	16	TRBD1	NA	TRBJ2-3	TGTGCCAGCAGTTATACACCGGGACAGGCAAGAGATACGCAGTATTTT	CASSYTPGQARDTQYF
TRBV7-2	15	NA	NA	TRBJ2-1	TGTGCCAGCAGCTCAAACGGAGGCTACTACAATGAGCAGTTCTTC	CASSSNGGYYNEQFF
TRBV9	14	NA	NA	TRBJ1-4	TGTGCCAGCAGCTCGGGCAGGGATAATGAAAAACTGTTTTTT	CASSSGRDNEKLFF
TRBV30	15	TRBD1	once	TRBJ2-1	TGTGCCTGGACGTTGGGGACAGACCCCTACAATGAGCAGTTCTTC	CAWTLGTDPYNEQFF
TRBV10-3	15	NA	NA	TRBJ1-1	TGTGCCATCAGTGAGTCGAAACAGGTTCGCACTGAAGCTTTCTTT	CAISESKQVRTEAFF
TRBV7-9	16	TRBD2	NA	TRBJ2-2	TGTGCCAGCAGCTTTAGCGGGGGGCCGAACACCGGGGAGCTGTTTTTT	CASSFSGGPNTGELFF
TRBV4-1	15	NA	NA	TRBJ1-5	TGCGCCAGCAGCCAAGTAGAAGGGGCGAGTCAGCCCCAGCATTTT	CASSQVEGASQPQHF
TRBV29-1	16	TRBD1	NA	TRBJ2-2	TGCAGCGTTGAAGGCCCCGGGACAGGGGCCACCGGGGAGCTGTTTTTT	CSVEGPGTGATGELFF
TRBV5-1	12	NA	NA	TRBJ2-7	TGCGCCAGCAGCCGGGGGATCCAGGGGCAGTACTTC	CASSRGIQGQYF
TRBV2	15	NA	NA	TRBJ2-2	TGTGCCAGCAGTGGCCAGGGAGGCGAGACCGGGGAGCTGTTTTTT	CASSGQGGETGELFF
TRBV4-1	12	NA	NA	TRBJ1-3	TGCGCCAGCAGCCAAGATTGGAACACCATATATTTT	CASSQDWNTIYF
TRBV13	16	TRBD2	NA	TRBJ2-1	TGTGCCAGCAGCTTAGGCGGAGCGGGAGATTTTAGTGAGCAGTTCTTC	CASSLGGAGDFSEQFF
TRBV20-1	24	TRBD2	once	TRBJ2-1	TGCAGTGCTAGATCCTTCATCCTCGCAAACGGACTAGCGGGGCTCATTCTTGGCTACAATGAGCAGTTCTTC	CSARSFILANGLAGLILGYNEQFF
TRBV10-3	15	NA	NA	TRBJ2-7	NA	CAISTSGQGTYEQYF
TRBV3-1	18	TRBD2	NA	TRBJ2-1	TGTGCCAGCAGCCAAGTTGACCTAGCGGGGGGTATCTACAATGAGCAGTTCTTC	CASSQVDLAGGIYNEQFF
TRBV4-1	11	NA	few	TRBJ2-1	TGTGCCAGCAGTCGGGGCAATGAGCAGTTCTTC	CASSRGNEQFF
TRBV20-1	13	NA	once	TRBJ1-1	TGCAGTGCTAGAGATCGGAATGCCACTGAAGCTTTCTTT	CSARDRNATEAFF
TRBV5-1	13	NA	NA	TRBJ2-5	TGCGCCAGCAGCTTCGAAATCCAAGAGACCCAGTACTTC	CASSFEIQETQYF
TRBV4-1	15	TRBD1	NA	TRBJ1-2	TGCGCCAGCAGCCAAGTTGACAGGGGGGGCTATGGCTACACCTTC	CASSQVDRGGYGYTF
TRBV20-1	13	NA	once	TRBJ2-1	TGCAGTGCTTCTACGGGAGCCGGGGATGAGCAGTTCTTC	CSASTGAGDEQFF
TRBV7-2	14	TRBD2	NA	TRBJ2-5	TGTGCCAGCAGCGGGGGACTAGCGATGGAGACCCAGTACTTC	CASSGGLAMETQYF
TRBV27	14	NA	NA	TRBJ2-1	TGTGCCAGCAGTTTATTGGAGGGAACGCATGAGCAGTTCTTC	CASSLLEGTHEQFF
TRBV13	15	NA	NA	TRBJ1-1	TGTGCCAGCAGCTTAGACCATACAGGGAACACTGAAGCTTTCTTT	CASSLDHTGNTEAFF
TRBV30	10	NA	NA	TRBJ1-2	TGTGCCTGGGAAGGCTATGGCTACACCTTC	CAWEGYGYTF
TRBV13	16	NA	NA	TRBJ2-7	TGTGCCAGCAGCCCCACGCCCCTGACAGATTCCTACGAGCAGTACTTC	CASSPTPLTDSYEQYF
TRBV25-1	15	NA	NA	TRBJ2-2	TGTGCCAGCAGTGAGGCACTAGCTGAAACCGGGGAGCTGTTTTTT	CASSEALAETGELFF
TRBV7-8	13	NA	NA	TRBJ2-5	TGTGCCAGCAGCTTAGGGACTCAAGAGACCCAGTACTTC	CASSLGTQETQYF
TRBV18	13	NA	NA	TRBJ1-5	TGTGCCAGCTCACCAGGGTTCAATCAGCCCCAGCATTTT	CASSPGFNQPQHF
TRBV19	13	NA	NA	TRBJ1-1	TGTGCCAGTAGTATAGACGGGAACACTGAAGCTTTCTTT	CASSIDGNTEAFF
TRBV4-1	17	NA	NA	TRBJ2-1	TGCGCCAGCAGCCAAGTGGAGCGCGGGGGCCTTTACAATGAGCAGTTCTTC	CASSQVERGGLYNEQFF
TRBV9	15	NA	NA	TRBJ2-2	TGTGCCAGCAACAACCCTGGTTCGGACACCGGGGAGCTGTTTTTT	CASNNPGSDTGELFF
TRBV12-3/TRBV12-4	13	NA	NA	TRBJ2-7	TGTGCCAGCAGTCTGGACTCCGCCTCAGGGCAGTACTTC	CASSLDSASGQYF
TRBV12-3/TRBV12-4	14	TRBD1	NA	TRBJ2-2	TGTGCCAGCGGCGGGACAGGCCCCACCGGGGAGCTGTTTTTT	CASGGTGPTGELFF
TRBV29-1	15	NA	NA	TRBJ1-2	TGCAGCGTTGTATCCCTTCGGGAGGGGAACTATGGCTACACCTTC	CSVVSLREGNYGYTF
TRBV7-9	15	NA	NA	TRBJ2-1	TGTGCCAGCAGCCCCGGTGTGGCAGGGTCCTATGAGCAGTTCTTC	CASSPGVAGSYEQFF
TRBV28	11	NA	NA	TRBJ1-5	TGTGCCAGCTATAGCAATCAGCCCCAGCATTTT	CASYSNQPQHF
TRBV4-1	18	TRBD2	NA	TRBJ2-2	TGCGCCAGCAGCCAAGATCAGCTAGCGGGAGATCCTGGCGGGGAGCTGTTTTTT	CASSQDQLAGDPGGELFF
TRBV19	16	TRBD2	NA	TRBJ2-1	TGTGCCAGTAGTATATCCCTAGCGGGTATTAGCAATGAGCAGTTCTTC	CASSISLAGISNEQFF
TRBV27	14	TRBD2	NA	TRBJ2-1	TGTGCCAGCAGTTCGCGGGAGGGAAACAATGAGCAGTTCTTC	CASSSREGNNEQFF
TRBV3-1	15	TRBD2	NA	TRBJ2-3	TGTGCCAGCAGCCAAGTCGGACTAGAGAAAGATACGCAGTATTTT	CASSQVGLEKDTQYF
TRBV18	16	NA	NA	TRBJ2-2	TGTGCCAGCTCACCTTTTGCTGCGGAGAACACCGGGGAGCTGTTTTTT	CASSPFAAENTGELFF
TRBV4-1	17	TRBD2	NA	TRBJ2-5	TGCGCCAGCCGCACCCTATTCGAACGGGGGGGCGAAGAGACCCAGTACTTC	CASRTLFERGGEETQYF
TRBV19	14	NA	NA	TRBJ2-7	TGTGCCAGTAGTATAACAGCGGAAACCTACGAGCAGTACTTC	CASSITAETYEQYF
TRBV15	14	NA	NA	TRBJ2-1	TGTGCCACCAGCAGGTGGGGAGAACGCAATGAGCAGTTCTTC	CATSRWGERNEQFF